The rows below give T cell receptor beta chains drawn from one sample of a study of PD-L1 blockade in urothelial cancer. Assay used: immunoSEQ multiplex PCR; TCRdb lists only in-frame clones, some missing. The table has approximately 100,000 clones, around 85% seen once. The sequences come from PBMCs, collected around atezolizumab (anti-PD-L1) treatment. The receptors stem from a man in his fifties with urothelial cancer. Each CDR3 is given with its conserved first and last residue. Fields, in order: clone size, J gene, D gene, V gene, CDR3 protein, CDR3 DNA. D genes are given only for firm matches. Some rows mark clone size as missing; the rest say once, few, many or name a class of expanded clone.

few	TRBJ1-2	.	TRBV19	CASSTSRAVANYGYTF	TGTGCCAGTAGTACGTCGCGGGCGGTAGCTAACTATGGCTACACCTTC
.	TRBJ1-2	.	TRBV7-9	CASSPRQSQLGYGYTF	TGTGCCAGCAGCCCCAGACAGTCCCAACTGGGCTATGGCTACACCTTC
.	TRBJ2-1	TRBD2	TRBV7-2	CASSPAGEQFF	TGTGCCAGCAGCCCGGCGGGAGAACAGTTCTTC
.	TRBJ1-1	.	TRBV7-9	CASSSQGGNTEAFF	TGTGCCAGCAGCTCACAAGGGGGGAACACTGAAGCTTTCTTT
.	TRBJ1-5	.	TRBV28	CASSVTGTLPNQPQHF	TGTGCCAGCAGTGTGACCGGGACTTTACCGAATCAGCCCCAGCATTTT
.	TRBJ2-5	.	TRBV2	CASSSGVGGETQYF	TGTGCCAGCAGTTCCGGAGTAGGAGGAGAGACCCAGTACTTC
.	TRBJ2-7	TRBD1	TRBV7-9	CASSLTGGGYEQYF	TGTGCCAGCAGCTTGACAGGGGGCGGCTACGAGCAGTACTTC
.	TRBJ1-2	TRBD1	TRBV5-4	CASSFPGGEYGYTF	TGTGCCAGCAGCTTCCCAGGGGGCGAATATGGCTACACCTTC
.	TRBJ2-7	.	TRBV7-6	CASSLGPNEQYF	TGTGCCAGCAGCTTGGGCCCCAACGAGCAGTACTTC
.	TRBJ2-7	.	TRBV9	CASSPRGGGGSPRNYEQYF	TGTGCCAGCAGCCCTAGAGGGGGGGGAGGATCCCCTCGTAACTACGAGCAGTACTTC
.	TRBJ2-7	.	TRBV7-2	CASSLDYYEQYF	TGTGCCAGCAGCTTAGATTACTACGAGCAGTACTTC
.	TRBJ1-6	TRBD1	TRBV7-2	CASSLAFRDRGLHSYNSPLHF	TGTGCCAGCAGCTTAGCTTTCCGGGACAGGGGATTGCACTCCTATAATTCACCCCTCCACTTT
once	TRBJ2-7	TRBD1	TRBV29-1	CSVRQGLNYEQYF	TGCAGCGTTAGACAGGGCTTAAACTACGAGCAGTACTTC
.	TRBJ2-2	.	TRBV19	CASSIGLAGELFF	TGTGCCAGTAGTATAGGCCTAGCCGGGGAGCTGTTTTTT
.	TRBJ1-1	.	TRBV30	CAWSVSGLGEAFF	TGTGCCTGGAGTGTCTCAGGGCTGGGTGAAGCTTTCTTT
once	TRBJ2-1	.	TRBV5-1	CASSLPSSRSLSYNEQFF	TGCGCCAGCAGCTTGCCCTCGAGCCGTAGCCTCTCCTACAATGAGCAGTTCTTC
.	TRBJ2-3	.	TRBV10-3	CAIRDGQSTDTQYF	TGTGCCATCAGGGACGGACAGAGCACAGATACGCAGTATTTT